The 8 T cell receptor beta chains below come from one sample, sequenced in a study of OX40 agonist ivuxolimab in advanced cancers. TCRdb keeps only in-frame clones here, not all; method: immunoSEQ multiplex PCR. Among around 55,000 clones listed, 70% to 85% were seen once. The material sequenced was CD4+ or CD8+ T cells sorted from blood, taken in a trial of the OX40 agonist ivuxolimab. All receptors come from an adult with an advanced solid tumor such as melanoma, head and neck, liver or kidney cancer.

The V and J genes are TRBV5-1 and TRBJ1-5; D is ambiguous. Germline V gene lookup returns CDR1 SGHRS and CDR2 YFSETQ. The CDR3 consists of 16 residues. Trimming pared 0 bases from V and 3 bases from J, leaving 13 bases between. CDR3 loop: CASSLVAGGPNQPQHF. CDR3 sequence (DNA): TGCGCCAGCAGCTTGGTAGCGGGAGGCCCCAATCAGCCCCAGCATTTT.

The chain employs TRBV2 and TRBJ2-1; no reliable D call. CDR1 is SNHLY and CDR2 is FYNNEI in the germline V gene. The CDR3 runs to 11 residues. V was cut by 7 bases and J by 6 bases, with 7 bases left in between. This CDR3 reads CASMVGNEQFF. The CDR3 DNA follows: TGTGCCAGCATGGTTGGCAATGAGCAGTTCTTC.

A note on this clone: The DNA is left out, because the CDR3 cannot be placed on it with certainty; the CDR3 is given as TCRdb lists it. The V and J genes are TRBV27 and TRBJ2-2; the DNA was not compared with TRBD1, the D call given in the table. Ends included, the CDR3 has 14 residues. The germline V gene encodes CDR1 MNHEY and CDR2 SMNVEV (reference sequence). Here the CDR3 reads CASSFLAVTGELFF.

The V gene is TRBV11-2, the J gene TRBJ1-4, with D maybe TRBD1 (5 bases). The CDR3 is 14 amino acids. CDR1 is SGHAT, CDR2 FQNNGV, per germline. The V end lost 3 bases, the J end lost 11 bases, and 16 bases lay between the germline ends. CDR3 residues: CASSFRDRGYKLFF. The CDR3 DNA follows: TGTGCCAGCAGCTTCCGGGACCGGGGGTATAAACTGTTTTTT.

The chain recombines TRBV5-6 with TRBJ2-5; D gene unclear. Germline V gene data show CDR1 as SGHDT and CDR2 as YYEEEE. The CDR3 loop spans 12 amino acids. V lost 4 bases and J 4 bases, leaving 8 bases between the germline ends. In DNA, the CDR3 is TGTGCCAGCAGCCCTTTCGGAGAGACCCAGTACTTC. Its translation is CASSPFGETQYF.

The CDR3 loop is CAISESGRNEQFF. CDR3 sequence (DNA): TGTGCCATCAGTGAGTCGGGGCGGAATGAGCAGTTCTTC. The rearrangement joins TRBV10-3 to TRBJ2-1; tentatively, D is TRBD1 (5 bases). CDR3 length: 13 amino acids. V lost 0 bases and J 7 bases, leaving 7 bases between the germline ends. Germline loops: CDR1 ENHRY, CDR2 SYGVKD.

The chain is built from TRBV6-5 and TRBJ2-7; TRBD1 agrees at 9 bases. This CDR3 is 15 amino acids long. The V and J ends lost 5 bases and 2 bases, in that order; junction bases with no gene match: 7. The germline gives CDR1 MNHEY, CDR2 SVGAGI. CDR3 coding DNA: TGTGCCAGCAGTACCACAGGGGGCAGTACCTACGAGCAGTACTTC. It encodes CASSTTGGSTYEQYF.

V and J are TRBV25-1 and TRBJ1-2; D gene ambiguous. The CDR3 contains 12 residues. CDR1 and CDR2 (germline): MGHDK, SYGVNS. V was pared by 3 bases and J by 8 bases, with 10 bases between. The CDR3 loop is CASSEDRRGYTF. In nucleotides, the CDR3 is TGTGCCAGCAGTGAGGACCGTCGGGGCTACACCTTC.